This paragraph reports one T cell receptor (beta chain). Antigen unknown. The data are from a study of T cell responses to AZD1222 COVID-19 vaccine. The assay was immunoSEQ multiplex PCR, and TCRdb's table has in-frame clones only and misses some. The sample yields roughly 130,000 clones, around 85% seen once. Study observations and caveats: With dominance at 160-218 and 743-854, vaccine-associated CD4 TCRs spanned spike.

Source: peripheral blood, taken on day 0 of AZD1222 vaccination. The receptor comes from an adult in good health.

This chain's CDR3 is CASSPLGSRQETQYF. In nucleotides, the CDR3 is TGTGCCAGCAGCCCCCTCGGCTCGCGCCAAGAGACCCAGTACTTC. This chain connects TRBV14 to TRBJ2-5; D is undetermined. This CDR3 has 15 amino acids. The germline V gene has CDR1 SGHDN and CDR2 FVKESK. The germline V and J ends were trimmed by 4 bases and 1 base, with 13 bases remaining between them.